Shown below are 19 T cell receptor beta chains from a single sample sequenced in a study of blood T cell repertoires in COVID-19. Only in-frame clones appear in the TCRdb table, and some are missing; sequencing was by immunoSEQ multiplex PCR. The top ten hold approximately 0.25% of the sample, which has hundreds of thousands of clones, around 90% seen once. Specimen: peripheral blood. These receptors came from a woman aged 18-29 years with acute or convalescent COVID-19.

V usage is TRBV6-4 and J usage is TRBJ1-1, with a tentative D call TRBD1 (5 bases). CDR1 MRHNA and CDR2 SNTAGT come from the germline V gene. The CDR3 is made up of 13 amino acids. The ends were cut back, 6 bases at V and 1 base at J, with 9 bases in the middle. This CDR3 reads CASSPTGNTEAFF. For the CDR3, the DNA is TGTGCCAGCAGCCCAACAGGGAACACTGAAGCTTTCTTT.

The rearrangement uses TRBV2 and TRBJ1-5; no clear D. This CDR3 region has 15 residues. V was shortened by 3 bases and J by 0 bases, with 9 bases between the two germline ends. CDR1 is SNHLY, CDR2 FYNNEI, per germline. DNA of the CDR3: TGTGCCAGCAGTGAGGGGAGGTATAGCAATCAGCCCCAGCATTTT. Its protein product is CASSEGRYSNQPQHF.

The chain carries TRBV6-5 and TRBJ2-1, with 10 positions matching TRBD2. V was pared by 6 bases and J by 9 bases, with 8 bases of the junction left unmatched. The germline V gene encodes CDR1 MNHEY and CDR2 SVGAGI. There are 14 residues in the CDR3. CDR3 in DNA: TGTGCCAGCAGCCTCAGCGGGGGGGCTGGTGAGCAGTTCTTC. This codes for CASSLSGGAGEQFF.

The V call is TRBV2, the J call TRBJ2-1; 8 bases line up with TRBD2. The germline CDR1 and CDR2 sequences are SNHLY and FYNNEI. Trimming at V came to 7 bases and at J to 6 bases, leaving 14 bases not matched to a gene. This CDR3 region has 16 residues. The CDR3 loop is CASNSARGGGINEQFF. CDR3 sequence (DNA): TGTGCCAGCAATTCCGCTAGAGGCGGGGGGATCAATGAGCAGTTCTTC.

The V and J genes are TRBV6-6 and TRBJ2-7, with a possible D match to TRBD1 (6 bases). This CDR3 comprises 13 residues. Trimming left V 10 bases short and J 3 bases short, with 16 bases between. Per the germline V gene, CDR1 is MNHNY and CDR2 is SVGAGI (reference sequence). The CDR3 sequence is CATRVGANYEQYF. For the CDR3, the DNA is TGTGCCACCAGGGTGGGGGCTAACTACGAGCAGTACTTC.

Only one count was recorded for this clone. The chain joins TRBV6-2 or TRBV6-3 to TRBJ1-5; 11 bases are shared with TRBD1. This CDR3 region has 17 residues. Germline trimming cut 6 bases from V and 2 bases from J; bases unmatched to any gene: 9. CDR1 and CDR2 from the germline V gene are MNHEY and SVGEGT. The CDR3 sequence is CASSTGQGAAGNQPQHF. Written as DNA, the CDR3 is TGTGCCAGCAGCACCGGACAGGGGGCAGCGGGCAATCAGCCCCAGCATTTT.

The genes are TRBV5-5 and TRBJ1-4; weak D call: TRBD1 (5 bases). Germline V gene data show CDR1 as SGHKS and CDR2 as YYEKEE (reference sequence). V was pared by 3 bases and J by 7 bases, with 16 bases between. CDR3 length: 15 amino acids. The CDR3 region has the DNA TGTGCCAGCAGCTCTCAGGGCCAATGGGCTGAAAAACTGTTTTTT. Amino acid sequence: CASSSQGQWAEKLFF.

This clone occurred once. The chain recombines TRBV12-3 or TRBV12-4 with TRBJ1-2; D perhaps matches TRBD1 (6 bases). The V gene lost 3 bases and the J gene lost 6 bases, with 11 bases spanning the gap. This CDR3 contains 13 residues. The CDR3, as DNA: TGTGCCAGCAGTTTTAACAGGGTAGATGGCTACACCTTC. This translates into CASSFNRVDGYTF.

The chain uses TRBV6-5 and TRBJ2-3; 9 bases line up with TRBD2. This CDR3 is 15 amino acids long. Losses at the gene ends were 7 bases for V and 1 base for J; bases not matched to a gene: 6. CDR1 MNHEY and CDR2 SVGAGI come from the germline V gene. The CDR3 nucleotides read TGTGCCAGCACCCGCGGGGGGGTCGGCACAGATACGCAGTATTTT. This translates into CASTRGGVGTDTQYF.

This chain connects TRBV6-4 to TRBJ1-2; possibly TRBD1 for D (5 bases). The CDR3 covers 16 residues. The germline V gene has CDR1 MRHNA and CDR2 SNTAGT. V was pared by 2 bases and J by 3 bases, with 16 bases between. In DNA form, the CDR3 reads TGTGCCAGCAGTGACGGTCTGGCCAAGGGGCACTATGGCTACACCTTC. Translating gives CASSDGLAKGHYGYTF.

CDR3 nucleotides: TGCAGCGTTGACCCGGGACTCCTGGATGAAAAACTGTTTTTT. The encoded protein is CSVDPGLLDEKLFF. The gene calls are TRBV29-1 and TRBJ1-4; D perhaps matches TRBD1 (5 bases). Trimming took 3 bases from V and 6 from J, leaving 14 bases between them. Per the germline V gene, CDR1 is SQVTM and CDR2 is ANQGSEA. The CDR3 length is 14 residues. Full variable domain (remainder filled in from reference TRBV29-1 and TRBJ1-4): SAVISQKPSRDICQRGTSLTIQCQVDSQVTMMFWYRQQPGQSLTLIATANQGSEATYESGFVIDKFPISRPNLTFSTLTVSNMSPEDSSIYLCSVDPGLLDEKLFFGSGTQLSVL.

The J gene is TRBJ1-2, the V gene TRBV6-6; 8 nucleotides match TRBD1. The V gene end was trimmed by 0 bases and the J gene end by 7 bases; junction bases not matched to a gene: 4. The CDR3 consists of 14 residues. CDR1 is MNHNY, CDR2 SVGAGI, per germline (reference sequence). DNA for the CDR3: TGTGCCAGCAGTTACTCTGACAGGGGATCTGGCTACACCTTC. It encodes CASSYSDRGSGYTF.

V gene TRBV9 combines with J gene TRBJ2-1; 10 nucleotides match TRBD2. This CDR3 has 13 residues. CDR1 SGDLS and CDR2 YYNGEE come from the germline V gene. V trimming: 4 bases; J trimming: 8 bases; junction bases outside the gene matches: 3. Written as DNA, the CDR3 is TGTGCCAGCAGCAGCGGGGGGGCCGATGAGCAGTTCTTC. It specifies CASSSGGADEQFF.

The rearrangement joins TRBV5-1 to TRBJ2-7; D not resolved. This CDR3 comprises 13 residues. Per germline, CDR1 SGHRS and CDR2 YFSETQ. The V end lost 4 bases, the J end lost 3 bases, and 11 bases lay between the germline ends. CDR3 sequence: CASSPLGDYEQYF. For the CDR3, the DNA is TGCGCCAGCAGCCCCCTAGGTGACTACGAGCAGTACTTC.

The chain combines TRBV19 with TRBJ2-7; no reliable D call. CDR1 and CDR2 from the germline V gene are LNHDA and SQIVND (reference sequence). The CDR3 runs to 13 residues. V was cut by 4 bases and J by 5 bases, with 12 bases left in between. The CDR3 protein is CASSTKTRDEQYF. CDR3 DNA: TGTGCCAGTAGTACAAAGACAAGAGACGAGCAGTACTTC.

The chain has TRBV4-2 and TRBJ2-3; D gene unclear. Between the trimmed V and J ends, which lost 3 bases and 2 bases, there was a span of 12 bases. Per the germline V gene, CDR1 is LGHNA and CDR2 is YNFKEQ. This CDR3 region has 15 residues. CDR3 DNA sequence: TGTGCCAGCAGCCACCGACTGGCTCACACAGATACGCAGTATTTT. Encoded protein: CASSHRLAHTDTQYF.

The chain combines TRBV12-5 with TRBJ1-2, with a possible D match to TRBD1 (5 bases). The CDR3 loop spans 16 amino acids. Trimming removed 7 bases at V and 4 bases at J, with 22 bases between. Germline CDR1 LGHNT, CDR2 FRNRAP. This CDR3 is CASAEKRGGSVYGYTF. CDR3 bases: TGTGCTAGTGCCGAAAAACGGGGGGGGTCCGTCTATGGCTACACCTTC.

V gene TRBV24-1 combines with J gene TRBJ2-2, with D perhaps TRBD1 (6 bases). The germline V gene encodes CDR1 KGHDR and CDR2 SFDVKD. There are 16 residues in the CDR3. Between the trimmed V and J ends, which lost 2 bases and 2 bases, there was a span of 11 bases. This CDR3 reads CATSDWQGRNTGELFF. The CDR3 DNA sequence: TGTGCCACCAGTGATTGGCAGGGGCGAAACACCGGGGAGCTGTTTTTT.

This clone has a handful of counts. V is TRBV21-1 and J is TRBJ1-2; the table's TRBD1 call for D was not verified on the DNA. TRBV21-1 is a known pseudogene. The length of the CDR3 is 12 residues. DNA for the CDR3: TGTGCCAGCAGCGAGACAGGAGGTGGCTACACCTTC. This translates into CASSETGGGYTF.